This T cell receptor (beta chain) was observed in a study of T-cell memory formation after mild COVID-19. Overall study context: TCR clusters largely stayed donor specific. Findings and limits, study-wide: The pre-infection memory compartment contained some responding clones, suggesting cross-reactive memory joined. The study found contracting CD4+ clones mainly in CM and EM and contracting CD8+ clones in EMRA.

V was pared by 5 bases and J by 5 bases, with 15 bases between. The CDR3 runs to 14 residues. TCRdb ran MiXCR on the 5' RACE reads and lists one entry per CDR3 protein. The sample yields approximately 210,000 distinct CDR3 sequences, 15% to 20% seen once. Regarding this clonotype: Antigen specificity is unknown.

The sequence was obtained from an adult woman who had mild COVID-19 (a few samples of this study predate the infection). Cell type and time point are not known. The gene calls are TRBV12-3 or TRBV12-4 and TRBJ2-5; a weak D match, TRBD2 (6 bases). Source material: PBMCs or a T cell subset sorted from them (not recorded which). This chain's CDR3 is CASSPGTLWETQYF. The CDR3 region has the DNA TGTGCCAGCAGTCCAGGGACTTTGTGGGAGACCCAGTACTTC.